These 32 T cell receptor beta chains were sequenced from one sample in a study of T cells in localized non-small cell lung cancer. Produced via immunoSEQ multiplex PCR; TCRdb's table is partial and in-frame only. The data show just under 35,000 clones, 91% seen once. The sample here was peripheral blood mononuclear cells, taken before any cancer treatment. The source is an older female donor with stage II lung adenocarcinoma.

This clone was found once. This chain uses TRBV11-2 with TRBJ2-2; D is possibly TRBD2 (5 bases). Germline CDR1 is SGHAT and CDR2 is FQNNGV. This CDR3 contains 16 residues. Trimming removed 5 bases from V and 2 bases from J, with 15 bases in between. In DNA, the CDR3 is TGTGCCAGCAGCCGAGAGAGCGGCTCTAACACCGGGGAGCTGTTTTTT. Amino acids: CASSRESGSNTGELFF.

The rearrangement links TRBV5-1 to TRBJ2-7; possibly TRBD1 for D (6 bases). The length of the CDR3 is 15 residues. V shed 4 bases and J shed 0 bases, with 14 bases lying between them. From germline, CDR1 is SGHRS and CDR2 YFSETQ. This CDR3 is CASSQQGIGSYEQYF. The CDR3, as DNA: TGCGCCAGCAGCCAACAGGGTATCGGCTCCTACGAGCAGTACTTC.

This sequence joins TRBV15 and TRBJ1-5, with D maybe TRBD1 (6 bases). The CDR3 is made up of 15 amino acids. Germline V gene lookup returns CDR1 LNHNV and CDR2 YYDKDF (reference sequence). V gave up 6 bases and J gave up 2 bases, with 14 bases separating them. Written as DNA, the CDR3 is TGTGCCACCAGTCAGAGGGGGGGAGGCAATCAGCCCCAGCATTTT. It yields the protein CATSQRGGGNQPQHF.

The chain uses TRBV27 and TRBJ1-1; 7 bases align to TRBD1. CDR3 length equals 15 residues. V trimming: 2 bases; J trimming: 1 base; junction bases outside the gene matches: 4. Germline loops: CDR1 MNHEY, CDR2 SMNVEV (reference sequence). Here the CDR3 reads CASSLGTVPNTEAFF. DNA of the CDR3: TGTGCCAGCAGTTTAGGGACAGTACCGAACACTGAAGCTTTCTTT.

This clone has just one count. The rearrangement links TRBV19 to TRBJ1-4; D remains unclear. The ends were cut back, 9 bases at V and 0 bases at J, with 8 bases in the middle. Germline values: CDR1 LNHDA, CDR2 SQIVND (reference sequence). This CDR3 comprises 13 residues. CDR3 in DNA: TGTGCCAGCTACTCCGCAACTAATGAAAAACTGTTTTTT. Protein product: CASYSATNEKLFF.

This clone was observed a handful of times. The chain couples TRBV2 to TRBJ1-2; no firm D call. The CDR3 sequence is 12 residues long. The germline CDR1 and CDR2 sequences are SNHLY and FYNNEI. The ends were cut back, 7 bases at V and 0 bases at J, with 6 bases in the middle. The CDR3 is CASKGSNYGYTF. In DNA form, the CDR3 reads TGTGCCAGCAAGGGATCTAACTATGGCTACACCTTC.

In its sample, this clone was seen once. The chain has TRBV2 and TRBJ1-5; weak D call: TRBD1 (5 bases). Germline values: CDR1 SNHLY, CDR2 FYNNEI. This CDR3 spans 13 amino acids. Trimming removed 3 bases from V and 7 bases from J, with 10 bases in between. The CDR3 DNA reads as TGTGCCAGCAGTGAGCCCGGGGACCAGCCCCAGCATTTT. Translated: CASSEPGDQPQHF.

V usage is TRBV7-9 and J usage is TRBJ1-5; 8 nucleotides align to TRBD1. This CDR3 is built from 16 residues. The junction had 13 bases not matched to a gene; V was cut back by 5 bases and J by 7 bases. CDR1 and CDR2 from the germline V gene are SEHNR and FQNEAQ (reference sequence). Written as DNA, the CDR3 is TGTGCCAGCAGCCTTACCGGACAGGGAAAAGGACAGCCCCAGCATTTT. It translates to CASSLTGQGKGQPQHF.

The rearrangement links TRBV28 to TRBJ1-5; tentative D call: TRBD1 (6 bases). Between the trimmed V and J ends, which lost 1 base and 7 bases, there was a span of 14 bases. Per germline, CDR1 MDHEN and CDR2 SYDVKM. The CDR3 is made up of 15 amino acids. CDR3 nucleotide sequence: TGTGCCAGCAGTTTATTGTCCAGGGGAGACCAGCCCCAGCATTTT. Encoded protein: CASSLLSRGDQPQHF. Based on the CDR3 plus reference TRBV28 and TRBJ1-5, the full variable domain is DVKVTQSSRYLVKRTGEKVFLECVQDMDHENMFWYRQDPGLGLRLIYFSYDVKMKEKGDIPEGYSVSREKKERFSLILESASTNQTSMYLCASSLLSRGDQPQHFGDGTRLSIL.

The rearrangement links TRBV19 to TRBJ2-7; 8 nucleotides line up with TRBD1. The CDR3 is 18 residues long. With 5 bases clipped from V and 1 base from J, the junction kept 16 bases outside the gene matches. Looked up from germline, CDR1 is LNHDA and CDR2 is SQIVND (reference sequence). In nucleotides, the CDR3 is TGTGCCAGTAGTCCCCGGACAGGGACGCAGTACGATTCCTACGAGCAGTACTTC. Its translation: CASSPRTGTQYDSYEQYF. The variable domain in full, with the rest retrieved from reference TRBV19 and TRBJ2-7, is DGGITQSPKYLFRKEGQNVTLSCEQNLNHDAMYWYRQDPGQGLRLIYYSQIVNDFQKGDIAEGYSVSREKKESFPLTVTSAQKNPTAFYLCASSPRTGTQYDSYEQYFGPGTRLTVT.

The gene calls are TRBV5-6 and TRBJ1-3; 12 positions match TRBD1. The trim removed 2 bases at V and 1 base at J, leaving 7 bases unmatched. Germline CDR1 and CDR2: SGHDT and YYEEEE. This CDR3 has 18 residues. The CDR3 region is CASSLLRDRGLSGNTIYF. The CDR3 coding sequence is TGTGCCAGCAGCTTACTCCGGGACAGGGGGCTTTCTGGAAACACCATATATTTT.

The CDR3 region has the DNA TGTGCCAGCAGCTTAAACACCAATTCACCCCTCCACTTT. This gives the protein CASSLNTNSPLHF. This chain uses TRBV7-8 with TRBJ1-6; D gene ambiguous. From germline, CDR1 is SGHVS and CDR2 FQNEAQ. Trimming removed 2 bases at V and 7 bases at J, with 6 bases between. There are 13 residues in the CDR3.

The chain carries TRBV19 and TRBJ1-1; 7 bases are shared with TRBD1. V was pared by 2 bases and J by 3 bases, with 6 bases of the junction left unmatched. The CDR3 totals 15 residues. Per the germline V gene, CDR1 is LNHDA and CDR2 is SQIVND (reference sequence). The CDR3 here is CASSITPTGHTEAFF. The CDR3 region has the DNA TGTGCCAGTAGTATAACCCCGACAGGGCACACTGAAGCTTTCTTT.

The chain is built from TRBV5-1 and TRBJ1-2; no reliable D call. The CDR3 is 14 amino acids. Germline values: CDR1 SGHRS, CDR2 YFSETQ. Trimming left V 5 bases short and J 3 bases short, with 14 bases between. CDR3 in amino acids: CASSSGPQDYGYTF. CDR3 bases: TGCGCCAGCAGTTCCGGGCCCCAGGACTATGGCTACACCTTC.

The gene calls are TRBV19 and TRBJ1-5; the match to TRBD1 covers 10 bases. The CDR3 extends over 17 amino acids. Germline V gene data show CDR1 as LNHDA and CDR2 as SQIVND (reference sequence). V lost 4 bases and J lost 2; bases outside the gene matches: 8. This CDR3 is CASSTWDRGSGNQPQHF. The CDR3 DNA reads TGTGCCAGTAGTACCTGGGACAGGGGATCGGGCAATCAGCCCCAGCATTTT. The variable domain in full, completed from reference TRBV19 and TRBJ1-5, reads DGGITQSPKYLFRKEGQNVTLSCEQNLNHDAMYWYRQDPGQGLRLIYYSQIVNDFQKGDIAEGYSVSREKKESFPLTVTSAQKNPTAFYLCASSTWDRGSGNQPQHFGDGTRLSIL.

The V gene is TRBV5-6, the J gene TRBJ2-1; possibly TRBD2 for D (6 bases). Germline assignment: CDR1 SGHDT and CDR2 YYEEEE. V lost 1 base and J 3 bases, leaving 8 bases between the germline ends. This CDR3 region has 14 residues. DNA of the CDR3: TGTGCCAGCAGCTTGACTAGCTACTACAATGAGCAGTTCTTC. Translated: CASSLTSYYNEQFF.

This chain uses TRBV5-4 with TRBJ2-5; 7 bases map to TRBD1. V shed 7 bases and J 1 base; nucleotides not matched to a gene: 4. The CDR3 length is 13 residues. Germline V lookup: CDR1 SGHNT, CDR2 YYREEE (reference sequence). The CDR3 spells CASLRQGQETQYF. The CDR3, as DNA: TGTGCCAGCCTCAGACAGGGCCAAGAGACCCAGTACTTC. The full variable domain, in which reference TRBV5-4 and TRBJ2-5 provide the parts outside the CDR3, is ETGVTQSPTHLIKTRGQQVTLRCSSQSGHNTVSWYQQALGQGPQFIFQYYREEENGRGNFPPRFSGLQFPNYSSELNVNALELDDSALYLCASLRQGQETQYFGPGTRLLVL.

The chain links TRBV5-6 to TRBJ2-2, with D maybe TRBD1 (6 bases). Germline assignment: CDR1 SGHDT and CDR2 YYEEEE. Trimming removed 4 bases from V and 5 bases from J, with 12 bases in between. The CDR3 consists of 14 residues. In DNA form, the CDR3 reads TGTGCCAGCAGCGGTATAACAGGGACCGGGGAGCTGTTTTTT. Its protein product is CASSGITGTGELFF. Drawing the rest from reference TRBV5-6 and TRBJ2-2, the complete variable domain is DAGVTQSPTHLIKTRGQQVTLRCSPKSGHDTVSWYQQALGQGPQFIFQYYEEEERQRGNFPDRFSGHQFPNYSSELNVNALLLGDSALYLCASSGITGTGELFFGEGSRLTVL.

The rearrangement joins TRBV7-9 to TRBJ1-1, with D perhaps matching TRBD1 (6 bases). Looked up from germline, CDR1 is SEHNR and CDR2 is FQNEAQ (reference sequence). The ends were cut back, 0 bases at V and 2 bases at J, with 10 bases in the middle. The CDR3 has 15 amino acids. The DNA for the CDR3 is TGTGCCAGCAGCTTAGCTCAGGGGAAAAACACTGAAGCTTTCTTT. Amino acid sequence: CASSLAQGKNTEAFF.

This chain links TRBV6-6 with TRBJ1-2, with 7 bases lining up with TRBD1. The CDR3 has 13 amino acids. CDR1 and CDR2 from the germline V gene are MNHNY and SVGAGI (reference sequence). Germline trimming cut 6 bases from V and 6 bases from J; bases unmatched to any gene: 7. The DNA of the CDR3 is TGTGCCAGCAGATTCGACAGGGCTGATGGCTACACCTTC. Its translation: CASRFDRADGYTF.

In this sample, this clone turned up once. The chain employs TRBV6-6 and TRBJ2-7, with D perhaps assigned TRBD1 or TRBD2 (5 bases each). The CDR3 is 15 amino acids. CDR1 and CDR2 (germline): MNHNY, SVGAGI (reference sequence). Trimming took 8 bases from V and 4 from J, leaving 21 bases between them. The CDR3 loop is CASSLGDLARYEQYF. The CDR3 DNA is TGTGCCAGCTCCCTCGGGGACCTAGCACGATACGAGCAGTACTTC.

V is TRBV7-9 and J is TRBJ2-1, with a possible D match to TRBD2 (7 bases). Trimming took 5 bases from V and 7 from J, leaving 18 bases between them. Germline CDR1 and CDR2: SEHNR and FQNEAQ (reference sequence). The length of the CDR3 is 15 residues. The CDR3 DNA follows: TGTGCCAGCAGCCCCCGGGGAGGGGGTGGGAATGAGCAGTTCTTC. Protein: CASSPRGGGGNEQFF.

The V gene is TRBV7-9, the J gene TRBJ1-2, with 10 nucleotides matching TRBD1. Germline V gene sequence: CDR1 SEHNR, CDR2 FQNEAQ (reference sequence). J lost 6 bases, V lost 3 bases, and 1 base had no gene match. The CDR3 consists of 13 residues. This chain's CDR3 is CASSFGTGDGYTF. The DNA of the CDR3 is TGTGCCAGCAGCTTTGGGACAGGGGATGGCTACACCTTC.

This chain joins TRBV6-5 and TRBJ2-2, with TRBD1 as a possible D gene (6 bases). The CDR3 runs to 13 residues. Germline lookup yields CDR1 MNHEY and CDR2 SVGAGI. The V end was cut by 4 bases, the J end by 5 bases, with 8 bases between. The CDR3 region has the DNA TGTGCCAGCAGTTCCAGGGGAACCGGGGAGCTGTTTTTT. This codes for CASSSRGTGELFF.

J is TRBJ1-1 and V is TRBV4-2, with no clear D. Trimming pared 0 bases from V and 0 bases from J, leaving 14 bases between. The germline V gene has CDR1 LGHNA and CDR2 YNFKEQ. This CDR3 comprises 17 residues. The CDR3 region is CASSQDMSLQMNTEAFF. CDR3 coding DNA: TGTGCCAGCAGCCAAGATATGAGTCTCCAAATGAACACTGAAGCTTTCTTT.

The V and J genes are TRBV28 and TRBJ2-7; 8 bases are a match to TRBD2. With V trimmed by 6 bases and J by 3 bases, 7 bases remained unmatched. Germline lookup yields CDR1 MDHEN and CDR2 SYDVKM. The CDR3 is 14 amino acids. The CDR3 DNA reads TGTGCCAGCAGGACCTCCGGGACTAGCTACGAGCAGTACTTC. It encodes CASRTSGTSYEQYF.

The chain combines TRBV19 with TRBJ2-7; D may be TRBD2 (6 bases). The CDR3 totals 15 residues. Per the germline V gene, CDR1 is LNHDA and CDR2 is SQIVND (reference sequence). Trimming took 6 bases from V and 1 from J, leaving 16 bases between them. CDR3 loop: CASSPIAGPSYEQYF. CDR3 in DNA: TGTGCCAGTAGCCCGATCGCGGGACCTTCCTACGAGCAGTACTTC.

A single count supports this clone. This chain uses TRBV5-1 with TRBJ2-5, with 11 bases lining up with TRBD1. This CDR3 has 16 residues. Germline V lookup: CDR1 SGHRS, CDR2 YFSETQ. With 5 bases clipped from V and 5 bases from J, the junction kept 11 bases outside the gene matches. CDR3 loop: CASRGGTGGMWETQYF. CDR3 in DNA: TGCGCCAGCAGAGGAGGGACAGGGGGTATGTGGGAGACCCAGTACTTC.

The rearrangement links TRBV11-2 to TRBJ2-6; D remains ambiguous. CDR3 size: 13 residues. Trimming removed 10 bases at V and 2 bases at J, with 9 bases between. CDR1 is SGHAT, CDR2 FQNNGV, per germline. This chain's CDR3 is CATSVAGANVLTF. The CDR3 DNA reads as TGTGCCACCTCAGTGGCTGGGGCCAACGTCCTGACTTTC. Complete variable domain (other parts from reference TRBV11-2 and TRBJ2-6): EAGVAQSPRYKIIEKRQSVAFWCNPISGHATLYWYQQILGQGPKLLIQFQNNGVVDDSQLPKDRFSAERLKGVDSTLKIQPAKLEDSAVYLCATSVAGANVLTFGAGSRLTVL.

The chain recombines TRBV5-1 with TRBJ1-4; D possibly corresponds to TRBD1 (6 bases). The germline CDR1 and CDR2 sequences are SGHRS and YFSETQ. There are 15 residues in the CDR3. V was shortened by 3 bases and J by 2 bases, with 11 bases between the two germline ends. The CDR3 DNA follows: TGCGCCAGCAGCTCAGGGGTTTCTACTAATGAAAAACTGTTTTTT. Its protein product is CASSSGVSTNEKLFF.

The rearrangement links TRBV30 to TRBJ1-5; no clear D gene. Trimming removed 2 bases from V and 3 bases from J, with 14 bases in between. The CDR3 totals 15 residues. The V gene's germline CDR1 is GTSNPN and CDR2 SVGIG (reference sequence). CDR3: CAWSTLDRVNQPQHF. The CDR3 coding sequence is TGTGCCTGGAGTACCCTTGACCGCGTCAATCAGCCCCAGCATTTT.

The chain is built from TRBV5-1 and TRBJ1-6; D perhaps matches TRBD1 (5 bases). Germline V gene lookup returns CDR1 SGHRS and CDR2 YFSETQ. This CDR3 spans 15 amino acids. V was trimmed by 1 base and J by 5 bases, leaving 10 bases between them. CDR3 protein: CASSLTGADNSPLHF. DNA of the CDR3: TGCGCCAGCAGCTTGACCGGGGCTGATAATTCACCCCTCCACTTT.